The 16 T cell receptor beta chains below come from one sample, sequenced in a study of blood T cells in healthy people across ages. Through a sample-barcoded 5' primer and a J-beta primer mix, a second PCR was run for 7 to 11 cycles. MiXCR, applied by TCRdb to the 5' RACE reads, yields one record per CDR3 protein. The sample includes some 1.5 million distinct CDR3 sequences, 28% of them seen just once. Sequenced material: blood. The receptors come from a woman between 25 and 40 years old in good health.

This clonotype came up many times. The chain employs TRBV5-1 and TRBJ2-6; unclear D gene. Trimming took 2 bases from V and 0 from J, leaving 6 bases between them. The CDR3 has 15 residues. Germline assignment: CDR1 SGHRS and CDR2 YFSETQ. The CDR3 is CASSFRSSGANVLTF. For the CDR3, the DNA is TGCGCCAGCAGCTTCAGGAGCTCTGGGGCCAACGTCCTGACTTTC.

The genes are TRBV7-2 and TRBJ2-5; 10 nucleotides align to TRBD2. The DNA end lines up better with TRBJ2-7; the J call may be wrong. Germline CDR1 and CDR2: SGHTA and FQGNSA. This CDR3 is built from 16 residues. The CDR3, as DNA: TGTGCCAGCAGCTTAGCCACAGCGGGGGGGCAGAGCGAGCAGTACTTC. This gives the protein CASSLATAGGQSEQYF.

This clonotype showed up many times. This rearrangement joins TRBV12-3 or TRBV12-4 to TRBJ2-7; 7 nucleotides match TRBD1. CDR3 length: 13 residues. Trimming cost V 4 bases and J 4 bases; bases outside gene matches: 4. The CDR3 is CASSWGQIYEQYF. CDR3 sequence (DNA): TGTGCCAGCAGTTGGGGACAGATTTACGAGCAGTACTTC.

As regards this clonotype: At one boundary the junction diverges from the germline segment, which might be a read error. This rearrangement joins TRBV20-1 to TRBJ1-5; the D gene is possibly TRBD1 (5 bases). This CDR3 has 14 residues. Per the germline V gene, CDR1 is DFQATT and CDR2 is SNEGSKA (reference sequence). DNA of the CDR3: TGCAGTGCTAGTCGTCAGGGCGTCAATCAGGCCCAGCATTTT. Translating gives CSASRQGVNQAQHF.

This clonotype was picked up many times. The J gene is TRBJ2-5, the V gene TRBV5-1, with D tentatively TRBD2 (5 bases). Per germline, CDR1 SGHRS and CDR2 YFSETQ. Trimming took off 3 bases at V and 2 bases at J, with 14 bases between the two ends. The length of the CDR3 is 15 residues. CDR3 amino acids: CASSSLRGFQETQYF. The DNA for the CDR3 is TGCGCCAGCAGCTCGCTCCGGGGATTTCAAGAGACCCAGTACTTC.

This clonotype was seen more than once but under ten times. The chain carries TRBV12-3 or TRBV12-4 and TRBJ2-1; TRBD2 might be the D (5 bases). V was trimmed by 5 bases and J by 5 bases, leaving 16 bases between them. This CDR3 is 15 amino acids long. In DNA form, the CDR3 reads TGTGCCAGCAGTCTAGGACTCCGGATTAACAATGAGCAGTTCTTC. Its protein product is CASSLGLRINNEQFF.

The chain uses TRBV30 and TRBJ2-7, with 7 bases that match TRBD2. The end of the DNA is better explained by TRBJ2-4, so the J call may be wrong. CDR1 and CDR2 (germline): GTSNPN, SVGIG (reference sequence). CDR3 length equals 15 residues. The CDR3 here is CAWSTQGGYRSIQYF. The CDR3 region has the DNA TGTGCCTGGTCCACCCAGGGAGGGTACAGAAGCATTCAGTACTTC.

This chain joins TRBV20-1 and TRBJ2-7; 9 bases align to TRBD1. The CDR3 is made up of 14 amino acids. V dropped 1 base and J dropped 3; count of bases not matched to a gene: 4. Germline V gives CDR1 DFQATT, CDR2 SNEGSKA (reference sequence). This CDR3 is CSARVGDRDYEQYF. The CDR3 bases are TGCAGTGCTAGAGTCGGGGACAGGGACTACGAGCAGTACTTC.

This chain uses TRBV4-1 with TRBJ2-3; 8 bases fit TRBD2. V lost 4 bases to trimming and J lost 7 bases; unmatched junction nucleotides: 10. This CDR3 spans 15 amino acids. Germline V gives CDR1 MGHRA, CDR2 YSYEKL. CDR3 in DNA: TGCGCCAGCAGCCTGACTAGCGAATCGTCATATACGCAGTATTTT. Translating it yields CASSLTSESSYTQYF.

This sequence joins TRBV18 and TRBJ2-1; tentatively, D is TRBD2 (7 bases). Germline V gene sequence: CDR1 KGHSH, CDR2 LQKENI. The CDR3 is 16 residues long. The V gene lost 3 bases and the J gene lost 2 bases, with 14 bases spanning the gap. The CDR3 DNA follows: TGTGCCAGCTCACCGTCTGCCGGGGGGCCCTACAATGAGCAGTTCTTC. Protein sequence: CASSPSAGGPYNEQFF.

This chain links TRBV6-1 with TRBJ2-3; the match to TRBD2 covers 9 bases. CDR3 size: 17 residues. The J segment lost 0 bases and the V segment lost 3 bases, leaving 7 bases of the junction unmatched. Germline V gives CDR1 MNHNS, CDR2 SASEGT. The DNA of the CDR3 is TGTGCCAGCAGTGAGCAACCTAGCGGGGCCAGCACAGATACGCAGTATTTT. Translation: CASSEQPSGASTDTQYF.

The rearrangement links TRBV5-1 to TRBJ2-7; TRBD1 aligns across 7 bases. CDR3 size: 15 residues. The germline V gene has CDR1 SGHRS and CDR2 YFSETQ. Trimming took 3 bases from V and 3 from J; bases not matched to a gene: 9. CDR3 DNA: TGCGCCAGCAGCTGGGCTCCGGCAGGGGGCTACGAGCAGTACTTC. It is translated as CASSWAPAGGYEQYF.

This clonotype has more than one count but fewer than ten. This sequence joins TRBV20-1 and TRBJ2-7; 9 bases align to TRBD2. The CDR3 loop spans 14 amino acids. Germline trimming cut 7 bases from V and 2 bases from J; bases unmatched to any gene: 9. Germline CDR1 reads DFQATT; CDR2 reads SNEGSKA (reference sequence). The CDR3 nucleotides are TGCAGTGTGAAAGGTTCTAGCGGGGCCTACGAGCAGTACTTC. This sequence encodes CSVKGSSGAYEQYF.

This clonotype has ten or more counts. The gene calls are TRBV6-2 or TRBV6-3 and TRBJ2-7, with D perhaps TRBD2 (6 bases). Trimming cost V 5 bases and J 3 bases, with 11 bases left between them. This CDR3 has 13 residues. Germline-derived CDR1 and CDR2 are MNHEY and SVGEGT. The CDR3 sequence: CASSETRDYEQYF. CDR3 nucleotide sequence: TGTGCCAGCAGTGAGACTAGGGACTACGAGCAGTACTTC.

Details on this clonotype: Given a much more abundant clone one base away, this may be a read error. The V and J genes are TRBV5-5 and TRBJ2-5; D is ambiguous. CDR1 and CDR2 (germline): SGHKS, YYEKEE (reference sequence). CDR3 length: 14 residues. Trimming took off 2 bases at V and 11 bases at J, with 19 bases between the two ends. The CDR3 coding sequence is TGTGCCAGCAGCTTTAGCCAAGGGAACAATGAGCAGTACTTC. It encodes CASSFSQGNNEQYF. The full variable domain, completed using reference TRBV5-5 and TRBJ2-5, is DAGVTQSPTHLIKTRGQQVTLRCSPISGHKSVSWYQQVLGQGPQFIFQYYEKEERGRGNFPDRFSARQFPNYSSELNVNALLLGDSALYLCASSFSQGNNEQYFGPGTRLLVL.

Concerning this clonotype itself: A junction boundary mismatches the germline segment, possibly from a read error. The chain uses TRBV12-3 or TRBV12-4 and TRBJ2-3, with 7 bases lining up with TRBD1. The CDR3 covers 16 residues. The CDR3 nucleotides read TGTGCCAGCAGTCCGAAATTGACAGGGATGCCAGATGCGCAGTATTTT. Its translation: CASSPKLTGMPDAQYF.